This T cell receptor (beta chain) was recovered during a study of early T cells in non-severe SARS-CoV-2 infection. The protocol attached unique molecular identifiers to individual cDNA molecules. TCRdb analysed the 5' RACE reads with MiXCR anew, one entry per CDR3 protein. This repertoire shows tens of thousands of distinct CDR3 sequences, 4.5% found once; its top ten account for 7.8%. The length of the CDR3 is 13 residues. V was clipped by 4 bases and J by 1 base, with 7 bases between them. In germline, CDR1 is SGHTA, CDR2 FQGNSA. This clonotype was obtained from an adult who was a healthcare worker with PCR-confirmed SARS-CoV-2 infection or an uninfected control (not recorded which). V gene TRBV7-2 combines with J gene TRBJ1-1, with D perhaps matching TRBD1 (6 bases). Sequencing was performed on whole blood. The CDR3, as DNA: TGTGCCAGCAGCTGGGGACAGAACACTGAAGCTTTCTTT. This gives the protein CASSWGQNTEAFF.